This paragraph reports one TCR beta chain. Its antigen is still unknown. Per-nucleotide qualities are absent, and no much larger clonotype sits a single base away. The source of the sample is a study of T cells after yellow fever vaccination (dated by TCRdb to the late 2010s). Notes on the research overall: The SMART-Seq v4 Ultra Low Input RNA kit was used to prepare libraries from fractions with low cell numbers. To follow T-cell clones before and after primary and booster YFV17D yellow fever vaccination, bulk TCR alpha and beta repertoires were sequenced over time. The cohort comprised two healthy male donors, one aged 18 to 30 and one aged 30 to 39 years. Blood samples were taken at several timepoints before and after primary and secondary immunization, and bulk PBMC replicates and cell subsets were isolated. Broad study findings and their caveats: A small share of clonotypes occurred in both CD4 and CD8 compartments, likely arising from convergent recombination. Most clones expanded after primary vaccination (about 96% of CD4 and 88% of CD8) were re-detected after the booster, suggesting that broad memory maintenance occurred. Because only a couple of donors were included in the study, the extent to which the findings can be generalized is limited. Because abundant contaminating clonotypes from the bulk population could be contained in FACS-sorted repertoires, computational filtering was required. Compared with the primary T-cell response, the secondary T-cell response was faster but weaker, reaching its peak on day 5 rather than on day 15.

The treatment or condition label corresponds to: live attenuated yellow fever vaccine strain. Two biological replicates of bulk PBMCs were collected at each blood-draw timepoint. A standard Ficoll-Paque protocol was used to isolate PBMCs from peripheral blood. TriZol was used to extract RNA from bulk PBMCs, CD4 and CD8 fractions, and dextramer-positive and dextramer-negative fractions. TCR cDNA was made using 5'RACE template switching, a step that added a universal primer site and unique molecular identifiers. Priming of cDNA synthesis was performed from both the TCR alpha and TCR beta constant segments. Library amplification used two PCR steps, and the second PCR step added sample barcodes and sequencing adapters. Libraries were sequenced on Illumina HiSeq 2500 (2x100 bp) or NovaSeq (2x150 bp). The source study handled its data this way. Reads were demultiplexed and collapsed into UMI consensus sequences with MIGEC, and V(D)J alignment was performed with MiXCR. Vaccine-responding clonotypes were identified with edgeR using replicate PBMC samples, with FDR below 0.01 and a log2 fold change above 5 up to day 15 being required. Each bulk clonotype received a CD4 or CD8 identity based on whether the sequenced CD4 or CD8 repertoire contained that clonotype at higher abundance. TCRdb passed the public sequencing reads through fastp at Q25 and MiXCR, retaining productive beta sequences. Duplicate CDR3 protein sequences are folded into a single record with the most common DNA and genes. The V and J calls, along with clone size, are taken from TCRdb and not from the paper's own processing. Within this sample are fewer than 650,000 distinct CDR3 sequences, with 21% of them counted one time only. Of the sample, about a sixth falls within the top ten clones.

Between the V and J ends, shortened by 5 bases and 6 bases respectively, the junction contains 10 bases. Spanning cysteine to phenylalanine, the CDR3 consists of 13 amino acids. The sequence is cut down to CDR3 DNA, 39 bases in frame from base 1. This TCR was recovered from a man aged 18 to 30 who received the YFV17D yellow fever vaccine. Specimen: PBMCs, collected roughly 20 days after the first yellow fever vaccination. The chain joins TRBV12-3 or TRBV12-4 to TRBJ2-2; TRBD1 is a weak D gene call, 5 bases matching. The CDR3 corresponds to CASSVTGAGELFF. The nucleotide sequence reads TGTGCCAGCAGTGTTACAGGCGCCGGGGAGCTGTTTTTT.